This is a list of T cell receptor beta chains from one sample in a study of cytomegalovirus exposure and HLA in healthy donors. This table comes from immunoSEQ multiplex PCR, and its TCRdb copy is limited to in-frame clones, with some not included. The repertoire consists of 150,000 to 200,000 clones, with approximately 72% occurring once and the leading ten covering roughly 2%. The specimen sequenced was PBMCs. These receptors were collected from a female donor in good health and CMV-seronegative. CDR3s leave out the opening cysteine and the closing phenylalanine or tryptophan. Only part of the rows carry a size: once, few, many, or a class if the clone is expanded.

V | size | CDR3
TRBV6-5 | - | ASSHGGTEAF
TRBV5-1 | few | ASSPGLAGLNEQF
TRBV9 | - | ASSVGGGSNYGYT
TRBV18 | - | ASSRIDTGELF
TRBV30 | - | AWSVGQGYTGELF
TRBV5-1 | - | ASSLDLRTSGYNEQF
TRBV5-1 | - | ASSLQPQGGQPQH
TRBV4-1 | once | ASSHISETVNSPLH
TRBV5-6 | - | ASSFFGEETQY
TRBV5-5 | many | ASSLEGGRYGYT
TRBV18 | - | ASSLPQNYGYT
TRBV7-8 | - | ASSLGGGTQPQH
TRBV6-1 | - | ATRLAGLNTGELF
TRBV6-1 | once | ASTPLGSSYEQY
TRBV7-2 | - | ASSLGGTTSYEQY
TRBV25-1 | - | ASSGDRGRTEAF
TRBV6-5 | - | ASSSGYGYT
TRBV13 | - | ASSFQKTHYGYT
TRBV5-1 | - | ASSLVGGSSYNEQF
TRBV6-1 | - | ASSRLGGNTEAF
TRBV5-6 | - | ASSLGPGQNTGELF
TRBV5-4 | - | ASSLTGGSYNEQF
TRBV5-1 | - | ASSRTSSYEQY
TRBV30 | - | AWNVGTGGFTEAF
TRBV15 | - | ATSRDPTGNQPQH
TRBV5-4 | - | ASSFETGTYEQY
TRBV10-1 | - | ASSESPSGALNEQF
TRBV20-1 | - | SAQQGDEQY
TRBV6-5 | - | ASRGGDTIY
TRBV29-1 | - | SVLGDSGYGYT
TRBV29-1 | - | SASQGKNTEAF
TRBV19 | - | ASNQGLAGANEQF
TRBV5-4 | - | ASSLNGGMNTEAF
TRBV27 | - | ASRSGGLAKNIQY
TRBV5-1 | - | ASSPGTGGRNTIY
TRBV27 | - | ASSLKGPWTGGGQPQH
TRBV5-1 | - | ASSPGGQGGAQETQY
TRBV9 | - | ASSAGALDTQY
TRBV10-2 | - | ASSPGTGNTGELF
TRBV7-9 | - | ASSWQGAYYGYT
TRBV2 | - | ASSRETQY
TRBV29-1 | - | SVGEGDYGYT
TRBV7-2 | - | ASSFGGGTEAF
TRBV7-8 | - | ASSIRTANSNQPQH
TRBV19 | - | ASSIVRNTEAF
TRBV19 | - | ASSITGVSTEAF
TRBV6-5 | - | ASSYSAENTGELF
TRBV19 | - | ASRASNQPQH
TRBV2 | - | ASWGGSGYGYT
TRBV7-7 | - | ARDRGRTSQPQH
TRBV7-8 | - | ASSIGGGRGAPLH
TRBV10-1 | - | ASSEGTGFTGELF
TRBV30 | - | AWSVPTSGSPNEQF
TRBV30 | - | AWKPRDRLYEQY